Presented here are 9 T cell receptor beta chains from one specimen sequenced in a study of blood T cell repertoires in COVID-19. Sequencing was performed with immunoSEQ multiplex PCR; in TCRdb, only in-frame clones are kept and a portion is missing. This sample carries hundreds of thousands of clones, 75% to 85% of them seen once, and the ten largest clones take approximately 4.5%. Sequences were obtained from peripheral blood. The receptors originated from a woman aged 70 to 79 with acute or convalescent COVID-19.

V and J are TRBV14 and TRBJ2-1; 9 nucleotides match TRBD2. V shed 1 base and J 7 bases; nucleotides not matched to a gene: 14. The CDR3 loop spans 18 amino acids. From germline, CDR1 is SGHDN and CDR2 FVKESK. The CDR3 nucleotides are TGTGCCAGCAGCCAAGGGTCTGGCGGGGGGGCCCGTGGGAATGAGCAGTTCTTC. Its translation is CASSQGSGGGARGNEQFF.

The table lists this clone with a count of one. The CDR3: CASSQEWTGSGYTF. Here the CDR3 DNA reads TGTGCCAGCAGCCAAGAGTGGACAGGTAGTGGCTACACCTTC. J is TRBJ1-2 and V is TRBV3-1 (or the pseudogene TRBV3-2); 7 nucleotides match TRBD1. The CDR3 totals 14 residues. Germline V lookup: CDR1 LGHDT, CDR2 YNNKEL (reference sequence). The V segment lost 0 bases and the J segment 7 bases; nucleotides outside the gene matches: 5.

This clone was seen a few times. J is TRBJ2-3 and V is TRBV2; TRBD1 aligns across 8 bases. The length of the CDR3 is 12 residues. CDR1 is SNHLY, CDR2 FYNNEI, per germline. Trimming removed 6 bases from V and 8 bases from J; junction bases left unmatched: 4. The CDR3 loop reads CASRSTGGTQYF. CDR3 DNA: TGTGCCAGCAGGTCCACAGGGGGTACGCAGTATTTT.

This clone was detected only once. It is unclear where the CDR3 begins or ends on the DNA, so no DNA is shown, and the CDR3 is as TCRdb lists it. This sequence joins TRBV6-2 or TRBV6-3 and TRBJ1-5; no check of the table's D call, TRBD1, against the DNA was made. The germline V gene has CDR1 MNHEY and CDR2 SVGEGT. The CDR3 comprises 19 residues, both ends counted. The CDR3 here is CASSSSPGTTLNSNQPQHF.

This chain joins TRBV10-3 and TRBJ1-2, with TRBD1 matching over 9 bases. Germline trimming cut 2 bases from V and 3 bases from J; bases unmatched to any gene: 10. Germline CDR1 is ENHRY and CDR2 is SYGVKD. There are 17 residues in the CDR3. CDR3 DNA sequence: TGTGCCATCAGTGAGGGAAGTACCGGGACAGGGCACTATGGCTACACCTTC. Encoded protein: CAISEGSTGTGHYGYTF.

This clone was seen only once. This chain connects TRBV4-3 to TRBJ2-2, with 13 bases aligning to TRBD2. CDR1 is LGHNA, CDR2 YSLEER, per germline. The J segment lost 6 bases and the V segment lost 0 bases, leaving 1 base of the junction unmatched. CDR3 length equals 16 residues. The CDR3 loop is CASSQDGLAGAGELFF. CDR3 bases: TGCGCCAGCAGCCAAGATGGACTAGCGGGGGCCGGGGAGCTGTTTTTT.

V is TRBV19 and J is TRBJ1-1, with D unclear. Germline values: CDR1 LNHDA, CDR2 SQIVND (reference sequence). CDR3 length: 12 amino acids. Trimming removed 9 bases at V and 5 bases at J, with 13 bases between. CDR3 sequence reads: CASIVPGTEAFF. The CDR3 bases are TGTGCCAGCATCGTTCCGGGGACTGAAGCTTTCTTT.

The chain has TRBV11-2 and TRBJ2-1, with 7 positions matching TRBD1. V was pared by 5 bases and J by 1 base, with 14 bases of the junction left unmatched. Looked up from germline, CDR1 is SGHAT and CDR2 is FQNNGV. This CDR3 has 18 residues. The CDR3 bases are TGTGCCAGCAGCCCGAGGGAAGGCTCGGGACAGTCCTACAATGAGCAGTTCTTC. Its protein product is CASSPREGSGQSYNEQFF.

The chain links TRBV5-4 to TRBJ2-5, with D perhaps TRBD1 (5 bases). The germline V gene has CDR1 SGHNT and CDR2 YYREEE (reference sequence). The CDR3 is 16 amino acids. Deletions cut 2 bases from V and 2 bases from J, with 16 bases between. The CDR3 nucleotides are TGTGCCAGCAGCTTTGGGGCAGGCGGAATTCAAGAGACCCAGTACTTC. Translating it yields CASSFGAGGIQETQYF. The complete variable domain, with remaining parts taken from reference TRBV5-4 and TRBJ2-5, reads ETGVTQSPTHLIKTRGQQVTLRCSSQSGHNTVSWYQQALGQGPQFIFQYYREEENGRGNFPPRFSGLQFPNYSSELNVNALELDDSALYLCASSFGAGGIQETQYFGPGTRLLVL.